This T cell receptor beta chain derives from a study of cytomegalovirus exposure and HLA in healthy donors. Study observations and caveats: Researchers reported in a later analysis that a missense DCLRE1C variant was tied to TCR beta V- and J-gene trimming.

As to this clone: Its antigen is as yet unknown.

60 Vbeta and 13 Jbeta primers were used in PCR. The repertoire was sequenced with immunoSEQ multiplex PCR; TCRdb's copy has only in-frame clones and lacks some. The profile shows around 110,000 clones, under 80% of them singletons. Sequenced: PBMCs. This TCR came from a woman in her forties or fifties in good health and CMV-seropositive.

CDR3 sequence: CASSLGGDEQYF. CDR3 nucleotides: TGTGCCAGCAGCTTAGGGGGCGACGAGCAGTACTTC. The chain uses TRBV7-8 and TRBJ2-7, with D maybe TRBD1 (5 bases). Germline-derived CDR1 and CDR2 are SGHVS and FQNEAQ. There are 12 residues in the CDR3. V lost 1 base, J lost 5 bases, and 6 bases lay in between.